These 27 T cell receptor beta chains were all obtained from the same sample, sequenced in a study of glioma-infiltrating T cells after dendritic cell vaccination. Noted time point: after dendritic cell vaccination, including at tumor progression/relapse. Libraries were prepared by immunoSEQ multiplex PCR; TCRdb keeps only in-frame clonotypes and omits some of them. The sample contains over 90,000 clones, approximately 80% of which appear only once. The sequences come from blood, collected after dendritic cell vaccination. Receptor source: a human donor with glioblastoma.

This clone was recorded a few times. The chain links TRBV5-5 to TRBJ2-7, with a possible D match to TRBD1 (6 bases). Germline-derived CDR1 and CDR2 are SGHKS and YYEKEE (reference sequence). V was trimmed by 3 bases and J by 6 bases, leaving 16 bases between them. The CDR3 sequence is 14 residues long. This chain's CDR3 is CASSSGQKAGEQYF. Here the CDR3 DNA reads TGTGCCAGCAGCTCTGGACAGAAGGCCGGCGAGCAGTACTTC.

This chain joins TRBV5-1 and TRBJ2-7, with D possibly being TRBD2 (5 bases). The V end was cut by 2 bases, the J end by 3 bases, with 9 bases between. CDR3 length equals 13 residues. Looked up from germline, CDR1 is SGHRS and CDR2 is YFSETQ. This CDR3 reads CASSLYGNYEQYF. The CDR3 DNA reads TGCGCCAGCAGCTTATACGGGAACTACGAGCAGTACTTC.

CDR3 nucleotide sequence: TGTGCCAGCAGCTTAGAGGCTGGCGGGAGTGGTTCCTACAATGAGCAGTTCTTC. Protein sequence: CASSLEAGGSGSYNEQFF. V gene TRBV7-6 combines with J gene TRBJ2-1; 7 bases are shared with TRBD2. V lost 1 base and J lost 1; bases outside the gene matches: 10. This CDR3 spans 18 amino acids. The V gene's germline CDR1 is SGHVS and CDR2 FNYEAQ.

This rearrangement joins TRBV27 to TRBJ1-1, with no clear D. The length of the CDR3 is 13 residues. The germline V and J ends were trimmed by 4 bases and 4 bases, with 10 bases remaining between them. Looked up from germline, CDR1 is MNHEY and CDR2 is SMNVEV (reference sequence). CDR3 nucleotides: TGTGCCAGCAGTTCATACTTTGGCACTGAAGCTTTCTTT. Protein product: CASSSYFGTEAFF.

This sequence joins TRBV5-1 and TRBJ1-5, with 8 bases lining up with TRBD1. Germline assignment: CDR1 SGHRS and CDR2 YFSETQ. The CDR3 contains 20 residues. Trimming at V came to 0 bases and at J to 3 bases, leaving 17 bases not matched to a gene. CDR3 in amino acids: CASSLGSGRGQALDNQPQHF. CDR3 in DNA: TGCGCCAGCAGCTTGGGCTCCGGCAGGGGGCAGGCCCTAGACAATCAGCCCCAGCATTTT.

The chain has TRBV5-3 and TRBJ2-1, with 12 bases matching TRBD1. TRBV5-3 carries the ORF label, with uncertain function. The length of the CDR3 is 18 residues. Germline trimming cut 8 bases from V and 0 bases from J; bases unmatched to any gene: 12. The CDR3: CARVRDRGRPSSYNEQFF. CDR3 sequence (DNA): TGTGCCAGGGTCCGGGACAGGGGGCGGCCCAGCTCCTACAATGAGCAGTTCTTC.

In its sample, this clone was seen a few times. The chain employs TRBV7-9 and TRBJ2-7; a possible D gene is TRBD2 (6 bases). Trimming cost V 3 bases and J 2 bases, with 11 bases left between them. The germline V gene encodes CDR1 SEHNR and CDR2 FQNEAQ (reference sequence). This CDR3 is 14 amino acids long. DNA of the CDR3: TGTGCCAGCAGCTTGGAGGGTGCTACCTACGAGCAGTACTTC. Protein: CASSLEGATYEQYF.

The chain carries TRBV11-2 and TRBJ2-1; 7 positions agree with TRBD2. Trimming at V came to 0 bases and at J to 5 bases, leaving 7 bases not matched to a gene. The germline gives CDR1 SGHAT, CDR2 FQNNGV. This CDR3 comprises 16 residues. CDR3 nucleotide sequence: TGTGCCAGCAGCTTAGATACGGGACTACCGAACAATGAGCAGTTCTTC. Translation gives CASSLDTGLPNNEQFF.

V is TRBV5-4 and J is TRBJ1-3; the D is unclear. The CDR3 consists of 16 residues. V gave up 0 bases and J gave up 1 base, with 11 bases separating them. Germline loops: CDR1 SGHNT, CDR2 YYREEE (reference sequence). As DNA, the CDR3 is TGTGCCAGCAGCTTGGGGGCAGGCAATTCTGGAAACACCATATATTTT. As protein: CASSLGAGNSGNTIYF.

This clone was counted once. V usage is TRBV4-1 and J usage is TRBJ1-5, with 8 bases lining up with TRBD1. The germline V gene has CDR1 MGHRA and CDR2 YSYEKL. The V and J ends lost 8 bases and 0 bases, in that order; junction bases with no gene match: 12. This CDR3 comprises 17 residues. In nucleotides, the CDR3 is TGCGCCAGCCGACTGATGGCTCAGGGGGCTAGCAATCAGCCCCAGCATTTT. This codes for CASRLMAQGASNQPQHF.

This chain uses TRBV6-5 with TRBJ1-1; 8 nucleotides agree with TRBD1. V trimming: 6 bases; J trimming: 5 bases; junction bases outside the gene matches: 8. The CDR3 length is 14 residues. CDR1 MNHEY and CDR2 SVGAGI come from the germline V gene. CDR3: CASSPSRGRTEAFF. The CDR3 bases are TGTGCCAGCAGCCCAAGCAGGGGGCGGACTGAAGCTTTCTTT.

The V gene is TRBV18, the J gene TRBJ1-5; D not certain. The CDR3 is made up of 15 amino acids. The germline CDR1 and CDR2 sequences are KGHSH and LQKENI. V was cut by 4 bases and J by 1 base, with 11 bases left in between. In DNA, the CDR3 is TGTGCCAGCTCACGGGAGGGAGCGAGCAATCAGCCCCAGCATTTT. Its translation is CASSREGASNQPQHF.

The V call is TRBV7-9, the J call TRBJ2-5; tentative D call: TRBD2 (6 bases). The J call may be in error: the DNA end matches TRBJ2-7 better. CDR1 is SEHNR, CDR2 FQNEAQ, per germline (reference sequence). The CDR3 consists of 12 residues. The CDR3 loop is CASTLAGYEQYF. The DNA of the CDR3 is TGTGCCAGCACCCTCGCGGGGTACGAGCAGTACTTC.

The rearrangement joins TRBV6-5 to TRBJ2-2; the D gene is possibly TRBD2 (5 bases). The CDR3 contains 14 residues. V was shortened by 5 bases and J by 2 bases, with 9 bases between the two germline ends. The germline V gene encodes CDR1 MNHEY and CDR2 SVGAGI. For the CDR3, the DNA is TGTGCCAGCAGTCGCGGACTTAACACCGGGGAGCTGTTTTTT. It codes for CASSRGLNTGELFF.

The V call is TRBV2, the J call TRBJ1-4; D not certain. V lost 0 bases to trimming and J lost 8 bases, with 13 bases between them. This CDR3 is built from 15 residues. The germline gives CDR1 SNHLY, CDR2 FYNNEI. CDR3 in amino acids: CASSEAKGGVEKLFF. For the CDR3, the DNA is TGTGCCAGCAGTGAAGCGAAGGGAGGAGTAGAAAAACTGTTTTTT. The full variable domain, completed using reference TRBV2 and TRBJ1-4, is EPEVTQTPSHQVTQMGQEVILRCVPISNHLYFYWYRQILGQKVEFLVSFYNNEISEKSEIFDDQFSVERPDGSNFTLKIRSTKLEDSAMYFCASSEAKGGVEKLFFGSGTQLSVL.

The chain recombines TRBV5-1 with TRBJ1-2, with 7 bases that match TRBD1. The germline gives CDR1 SGHRS, CDR2 YFSETQ. V was pared by 0 bases and J by 7 bases, with 6 bases of the junction left unmatched. CDR3 size: 14 residues. CDR3 residues: CASSLGRGSSGYTF. The CDR3 DNA reads as TGCGCCAGCAGCTTGGGCAGGGGGTCAAGTGGCTACACCTTC.

The J gene is TRBJ2-1, the V gene TRBV9, with 12 bases matching TRBD2. Germline V CDR1 and CDR2: SGDLS, YYNGEE. The CDR3 has 15 residues. With V trimmed by 3 bases and J by 9 bases, 7 bases remained unmatched. The CDR3 here is CASSAQTSGGVEQFF. Written as DNA, the CDR3 is TGTGCCAGCAGCGCACAGACTAGCGGGGGCGTTGAGCAGTTCTTC.

The V and J genes are TRBV6-5 and TRBJ1-2; D call uncertain. Germline CDR1 MNHEY, CDR2 SVGAGI. Trimming took off 6 bases at V and 3 bases at J, with 8 bases between the two ends. The CDR3 is made up of 12 amino acids. The CDR3 sequence is CASRAGYYGYTF. CDR3 nucleotide sequence: TGTGCCAGCAGGGCAGGTTACTATGGCTACACCTTC.

The V gene is TRBV28, the J gene TRBJ2-1; 13 bases map to TRBD2. CDR1 is MDHEN and CDR2 is SYDVKM in the germline V gene. This CDR3 has 14 amino acids. V lost 5 bases to trimming and J lost 12 bases; unmatched junction nucleotides: 7. The CDR3 nucleotides read TGTGCCAGCAGTCATGGACTAGCGGGAGTAGGGCAGTTCTTC. It yields the protein CASSHGLAGVGQFF. Based on the CDR3 plus reference TRBV28 and TRBJ2-1, the full variable domain is DVKVTQSSRYLVKRTGEKVFLECVQDMDHENMFWYRQDPGLGLRLIYFSYDVKMKEKGDIPEGYSVSREKKERFSLILESASTNQTSMYLCASSHGLAGVGQFFGPGTRLTVL.

The chain links TRBV5-1 to TRBJ2-2, with 12 bases identical to TRBD2. V dropped 3 bases and J dropped 3; count of bases not matched to a gene: 9. Germline CDR1 is SGHRS and CDR2 is YFSETQ. CDR3 length: 18 amino acids. CDR3 sequence: CASSSSASGRVDTGELFF. Here the CDR3 DNA reads TGCGCCAGCAGCTCCTCGGCTAGCGGGAGGGTGGACACCGGGGAGCTGTTTTTT.

The chain links TRBV9 to TRBJ1-2; TRBD1 matches 9 bases. The trim removed 4 bases at V and 4 bases at J, leaving 8 bases unmatched. There are 15 residues in the CDR3. Germline CDR1 SGDLS, CDR2 YYNGEE. Here the CDR3 DNA reads TGTGCCAGCAGCTCAACCGGGACAGGGATCTATGGCTACACCTTC. It specifies CASSSTGTGIYGYTF.

This clone came up once. The chain employs TRBV30 and TRBJ1-4; D is ambiguous. CDR1 and CDR2 (germline): GTSNPN, SVGIG (reference sequence). V lost 1 base and J lost 1, with 10 bases in between. This CDR3 region has 15 residues. CDR3 protein: CAWSDWRGTNEKLFF. The DNA for the CDR3 is TGTGCCTGGAGTGACTGGAGAGGAACTAATGAAAAACTGTTTTTT.

The rearrangement joins TRBV19 to TRBJ1-1; D uncertain. The V gene lost 8 bases and the J gene lost 3 bases, with 13 bases spanning the gap. CDR3 size: 13 residues. Germline V gene sequence: CDR1 LNHDA, CDR2 SQIVND (reference sequence). In nucleotides, the CDR3 is TGTGCCAGTCGGGGTTCAAGGCACACTGAAGCTTTCTTT. Encoded protein: CASRGSRHTEAFF.

This clone has a handful of counts. V gene TRBV29-1 combines with J gene TRBJ2-5; TRBD2 aligns across 7 bases. V lost 4 bases and J lost 6; bases outside the gene matches: 8. The CDR3 extends over 13 amino acids. The germline V gene encodes CDR1 SQVTM and CDR2 ANQGSEA. The CDR3: CSVARGTGQTQYF. The CDR3 DNA follows: TGCAGCGTTGCGCGGGGGACGGGTCAGACCCAGTACTTC. Complete variable domain (other parts from reference TRBV29-1 and TRBJ2-5): SAVISQKPSRDICQRGTSLTIQCQVDSQVTMMFWYRQQPGQSLTLIATANQGSEATYESGFVIDKFPISRPNLTFSTLTVSNMSPEDSSIYLCSVARGTGQTQYFGPGTRLLVL.

This clone was observed once. The V and J genes are TRBV5-1 and TRBJ2-7; 7 bases line up with TRBD1. CDR1 is SGHRS, CDR2 YFSETQ, per germline. The trim removed 4 bases at V and 3 bases at J, leaving 13 bases unmatched. The CDR3 has 16 residues. For the CDR3, the DNA is TGCGCCAGCAGCACAGGCCGGGACAGAGTGAACTACGAGCAGTACTTC. Its protein product is CASSTGRDRVNYEQYF.

This clone appeared a single time. V is TRBV21-1 and J is TRBJ2-3; no check of the table's D call, TRBD2, against the DNA was made. TRBV21-1 is annotated as a pseudogene. This CDR3 comprises 17 residues. CDR3 residues: CASSKPGGVFDTDTQYF. CDR3 bases: TGTGCCAGCAGCAAACCGGGGGGGGTCTTTGACACAGATACGCAGTATTTT.

J is TRBJ1-5 and V is TRBV19, with 8 bases aligning to TRBD1. Germline V gene data show CDR1 as LNHDA and CDR2 as SQIVND (reference sequence). The length of the CDR3 is 15 residues. The V gene end was trimmed by 7 bases and the J gene end by 7 bases; junction bases not matched to a gene: 12. This chain's CDR3 is CASTLSPGGRQPQHF. CDR3 DNA sequence: TGTGCCAGTACCCTCTCCCCAGGGGGCAGGCAGCCCCAGCATTTT.